This T cell receptor beta chain was obtained from a study of blood T cell repertoires in COVID-19. Study-wide context: T cells, B-cell-depleted T cells, or PBMCs supplied cDNA or gDNA.

The method was immunoSEQ multiplex PCR; TCRdb's version includes in-frame clones alone and lacks a portion of them. This sample has roughly 400,000 clones, with 90% found just once. Note on this clone: This same CDR3 is encoded by further DNA sequences in the sample.

The trim removed 4 bases at V and 7 bases at J, leaving 4 bases unmatched. The length of the CDR3 is 14 residues. Germline V gene data show CDR1 as LGHDT and CDR2 as YNNKEL (reference sequence). This chain links TRBV3-1 (or the pseudogene TRBV3-2) with TRBJ1-6, with 7 bases matching TRBD1. This receptor was taken from a man aged 18 to 29 who had recovered from COVID-19. Source material: PBMCs or T cells enriched from blood (not recorded which). The CDR3 DNA sequence: TGTGCCAGCAGCCCGGGGACAGTGAATTCACCCCTCCACTTT. Translated, it gives CASSPGTVNSPLHF.